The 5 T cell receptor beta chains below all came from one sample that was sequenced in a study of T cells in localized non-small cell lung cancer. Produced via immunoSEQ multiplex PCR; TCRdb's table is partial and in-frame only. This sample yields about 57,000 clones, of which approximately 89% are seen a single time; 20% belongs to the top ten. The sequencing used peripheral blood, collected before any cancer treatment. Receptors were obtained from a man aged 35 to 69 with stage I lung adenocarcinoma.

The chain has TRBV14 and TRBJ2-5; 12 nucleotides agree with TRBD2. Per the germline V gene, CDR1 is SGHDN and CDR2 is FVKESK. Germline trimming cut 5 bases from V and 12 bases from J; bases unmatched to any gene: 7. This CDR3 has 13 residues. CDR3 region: CASSSWRTSGEYF. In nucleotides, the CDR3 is TGTGCCAGCAGCTCATGGCGGACTAGCGGGGAGTACTTC.

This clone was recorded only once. CDR3 sequence: CASNRLAANTGELFF. The CDR3 nucleotides read TGTGCCAGCAATAGACTAGCGGCGAACACCGGGGAGCTGTTTTTT. The chain has TRBV27 and TRBJ2-2, with 9 bases that match TRBD2. Germline lookup yields CDR1 MNHEY and CDR2 SMNVEV (reference sequence). With V trimmed by 7 bases and J by 0 bases, 3 bases remained unmatched. There are 15 residues in the CDR3.

CDR3 amino acids: CASSPGTGNGYTF. The CDR3 nucleotides read TGTGCCAGCAGCCCCGGGACAGGGAATGGCTACACCTTC. The chain has TRBV5-5 and TRBJ1-2, with 9 bases matching TRBD1. The ends lost 4 bases at V and 6 bases at J; junction bases unmatched: 4. This CDR3 spans 13 amino acids. CDR1 is SGHKS, CDR2 YYEKEE, per germline (reference sequence).

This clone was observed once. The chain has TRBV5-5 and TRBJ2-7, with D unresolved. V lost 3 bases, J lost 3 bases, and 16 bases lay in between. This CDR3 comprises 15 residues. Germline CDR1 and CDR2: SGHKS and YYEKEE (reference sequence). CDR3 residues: CASSSGPSAYYEQYF. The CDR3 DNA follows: TGTGCCAGCAGCTCCGGACCCTCCGCGTACTACGAGCAGTACTTC.

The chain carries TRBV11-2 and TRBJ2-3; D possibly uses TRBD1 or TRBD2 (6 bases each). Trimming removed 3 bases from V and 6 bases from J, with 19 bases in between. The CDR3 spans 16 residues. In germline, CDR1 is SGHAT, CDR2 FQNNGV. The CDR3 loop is CASSFQPEGTGDTQYF. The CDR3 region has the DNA TGTGCCAGCAGCTTCCAACCGGAGGGAACAGGGGATACGCAGTATTTT.